What follows describes a single TCR beta chain. Genomic DNA served as template for TCR beta VDJ and CDR3 profiling. TCRdb analysed the reads with MiXCR anew, one entry per CDR3 protein. The sample lists under 500,000 distinct CDR3 sequences; over 25% were seen once. Only patients with CD8+CD57+ cell expansion on flow cytometry were chosen for sequencing. The patients, all of them, had severe acquired aplastic anemia. This CDR3 region has 17 residues. Trimming shortened V by 3 bases and J by 2 bases, and 14 bases separated the two germline ends. Per the germline V gene, CDR1 is ENHRY and CDR2 is SYGVKD. The data originate from a study of CD8+CD57+ T cells in acquired aplastic anemia. Study at large: Quantities of DNA derived from sorted CD4+ and CD8+ cells averaged approximately 3.5 ug.

The source material was sorted CD4+, CD8+, or CD8+CD57+ T cells (not recorded which) from PBMCs. This TCR was sampled from a human donor with aplastic anemia. The rearrangement uses TRBV10-3 and TRBJ2-6; either TRBD1 or TRBD2 may supply D (5 bases each). The CDR3 DNA follows: TGTGCCATCAGTGAAAGGGGAGTGGGAGCTGGGGCCAACGTCCTGACTTTC. It yields the protein CAISERGVGAGANVLTF.